These T cell receptor beta chains were read from a single sample in a study of siplizumab effects on memory and regulatory T cells. This table comes from immunoSEQ multiplex PCR, and its TCRdb copy is limited to in-frame clones, with some not included. This sample has roughly 60,000 clones, with 85% to 95% found just once. The sequenced material came from CD8+ T cells sorted from blood. The receptors were gathered from a human donor in good health. Both conserved end residues are part of each CDR3. Each record gives: J gene, V gene, clone size, D gene, CDR3 DNA, CDR3 protein. The D gene is left open where the match is weak. Part of the rows lack a size; the others show once, few, many or a class for expanded clones.

j_call: TRBJ2-7
v_call: TRBV5-1
clone_size: -
d_call: -
cdr3_nt: TGCGCCAGCAGCTTAGTGTCGGGGGCCGAGCAGTACTTC
cdr3_aa: CASSLVSGAEQYF

j_call: TRBJ2-1
v_call: TRBV2
clone_size: -
d_call: TRBD2
cdr3_nt: TGTGCCAGCAGTGAAGCTGGCGGGAGCGCCTACAATGAGCAGTTCTTC
cdr3_aa: CASSEAGGSAYNEQFF

j_call: TRBJ2-5
v_call: TRBV7-9
clone_size: -
d_call: -
cdr3_nt: TGTGCCAGCAGCTTCGGGGGGCGCCTGGAGACCCAGTACTTC
cdr3_aa: CASSFGGRLETQYF

j_call: TRBJ2-5
v_call: TRBV15
clone_size: -
d_call: -
cdr3_nt: TGTGCCACCAGCTTGACCCCGCTCCGTCCCGAGACCCAGTACTTC
cdr3_aa: CATSLTPLRPETQYF

j_call: TRBJ2-3
v_call: TRBV28
clone_size: -
d_call: TRBD2
cdr3_nt: TGTGCCAGCAGTCCGACTAGCGGGAGCACAGATACGCAGTATTTT
cdr3_aa: CASSPTSGSTDTQYF

j_call: TRBJ1-1
v_call: TRBV7-3
clone_size: -
d_call: -
cdr3_nt: TGTGCCAGCAGCTTGGAGGGCGGGAACACTGAAGCTTTCTTT
cdr3_aa: CASSLEGGNTEAFF

j_call: TRBJ1-1
v_call: TRBV27
clone_size: -
d_call: -
cdr3_nt: TGTGCCAGCAGTTTAACAGGGTCGAACACTGAAGCTTTCTTT
cdr3_aa: CASSLTGSNTEAFF

j_call: TRBJ2-7
v_call: TRBV2
clone_size: -
d_call: TRBD1
cdr3_nt: TGTGCCAGCAGTGAAATGGGACAGTCTCACTACGAGCAGTACTTC
cdr3_aa: CASSEMGQSHYEQYF

j_call: TRBJ2-2
v_call: TRBV19
clone_size: -
d_call: TRBD1
cdr3_nt: TGTGCCAGTAGTTGGACAGGGGCCGGGGAGCTGTTTTTT
cdr3_aa: CASSWTGAGELFF

j_call: TRBJ2-1
v_call: TRBV5-6
clone_size: -
d_call: TRBD2
cdr3_nt: TGTGCCAGCAGCTTGGGACTAGCGTTTTACAATGAGCAGTTCTTC
cdr3_aa: CASSLGLAFYNEQFF

j_call: TRBJ1-5
v_call: TRBV27
clone_size: -
d_call: TRBD1
cdr3_nt: TGTGCCAGCAGGACAGGGACGGGCAATCAGCCCCAGCATTTT
cdr3_aa: CASRTGTGNQPQHF

j_call: TRBJ2-2
v_call: TRBV27
clone_size: -
d_call: -
cdr3_nt: TGTGCCAGCAGTTTAATCGCCGGGGCGCCCGGGGAGCTGTTTTTT
cdr3_aa: CASSLIAGAPGELFF

j_call: TRBJ2-3
v_call: TRBV30
clone_size: -
d_call: -
cdr3_nt: TGTGCCTGGAGGATCGGGAGCACAGATACGCAGTATTTT
cdr3_aa: CAWRIGSTDTQYF

j_call: TRBJ2-1
v_call: TRBV4-1
clone_size: -
d_call: TRBD2
cdr3_nt: TGCGCCAGCAGCCAGGGTACCGGGACTATCTACAATGAGCAGTTCTTC
cdr3_aa: CASSQGTGTIYNEQFF

j_call: TRBJ1-1
v_call: TRBV5-1
clone_size: -
d_call: -
cdr3_nt: TGCGCCAGCAGCTCTACGGACAGCCTGAACACTGAAGCTTTCTTT
cdr3_aa: CASSSTDSLNTEAFF

j_call: TRBJ2-5
v_call: TRBV14
clone_size: -
d_call: TRBD2
cdr3_nt: TGTGCCAGCAGCCAAAGTAGTCAAGGACTAGCGGGCGTCCAAGAGACCCAGTACTTC
cdr3_aa: CASSQSSQGLAGVQETQYF

j_call: TRBJ2-1
v_call: TRBV11-3
clone_size: -
d_call: TRBD2
cdr3_nt: TGTGCCAGCAGCCCACCCGGACTAGCGGGATATAATGAGCAGTTCTTC
cdr3_aa: CASSPPGLAGYNEQFF

j_call: TRBJ1-5
v_call: TRBV6-1
clone_size: -
d_call: -
cdr3_nt: TGTGCCAGCAGTGAACTGGCCGCCAATCAGCCCCAGCATTTT
cdr3_aa: CASSELAANQPQHF

j_call: TRBJ2-2
v_call: TRBV7-3
clone_size: -
d_call: -
cdr3_nt: TGTGCCAGCAGCCCTAATCCCGGGGAGCTGTTTTTT
cdr3_aa: CASSPNPGELFF

j_call: TRBJ2-1
v_call: TRBV27
clone_size: -
d_call: -
cdr3_nt: TGTGCCAGCAGTTCGGGACCGGGGGCTTACTACAATGAGCAGTTCTTC
cdr3_aa: CASSSGPGAYYNEQFF

j_call: TRBJ2-3
v_call: TRBV7-9
clone_size: -
d_call: TRBD2
cdr3_nt: TGTGCCAGCAGCCCCAGAGCGGGAGATATAGATACGCAGTATTTT
cdr3_aa: CASSPRAGDIDTQYF

j_call: TRBJ2-7
v_call: TRBV27
clone_size: -
d_call: TRBD2
cdr3_nt: TGTGCCAGCAGTTTGACGAGCGGGAGAGTTTACGAGCAGTACTTC
cdr3_aa: CASSLTSGRVYEQYF

j_call: TRBJ1-2
v_call: TRBV6-5
clone_size: -
d_call: TRBD1
cdr3_nt: TGTGCCAGCAGTTACGGACAGGGGGCCATCTATGGCTACACCTTC
cdr3_aa: CASSYGQGAIYGYTF

j_call: TRBJ1-1
v_call: TRBV30
clone_size: -
d_call: -
cdr3_nt: TGTGCCTGGAGTTCCGACAGGAACACTGAAGCTTTCTTT
cdr3_aa: CAWSSDRNTEAFF

j_call: TRBJ2-2
v_call: TRBV2
clone_size: -
d_call: -
cdr3_nt: TGTGCCACCGAGAGGGCCGGGGAGCTGTTTTTT
cdr3_aa: CATERAGELFF

j_call: TRBJ2-3
v_call: TRBV15
clone_size: -
d_call: -
cdr3_nt: TGTGCCACCAGCAGTAGTGGAGGATCAGATACGCAGTATTTT
cdr3_aa: CATSSSGGSDTQYF

j_call: TRBJ2-2
v_call: TRBV4-3
clone_size: -
d_call: -
cdr3_nt: TGCGCCAGCAGCCAACACACAGGTGGAAGAAGTACCGGGGAGCTGTTTTTT
cdr3_aa: CASSQHTGGRSTGELFF

j_call: TRBJ2-7
v_call: TRBV29-1
clone_size: once
d_call: TRBD1
cdr3_nt: TGCAGCGTTGTCGGGACAGATGGCTACGAGCAGTACTTC
cdr3_aa: CSVVGTDGYEQYF

j_call: TRBJ1-1
v_call: TRBV19
clone_size: few
d_call: -
cdr3_nt: TGTGCCAGTAGTGTGGCGCGGAACACTGAAGCTTTCTTT
cdr3_aa: CASSVARNTEAFF

j_call: TRBJ2-7
v_call: TRBV9
clone_size: -
d_call: TRBD1
cdr3_nt: TGTGCCAGCAGCCCACCAGGGGGCTATTACGAGCAGTACTTC
cdr3_aa: CASSPPGGYYEQYF